This T cell receptor (beta chain) was captured in a study of shared clonotypes between healthy human individuals. This table comes from immunoSEQ multiplex PCR, and its TCRdb copy is limited to in-frame clones, with some not included. This table has roughly 600,000 clones, 98% appearing once. CD45RO-negative CD8 cells positively selected for CCR7 made up the naive population, which excluded terminally differentiated effector memory CD45RA+ cells. The sequence came from a man aged 30 to 45 in good health. Sample: naive CD8+ T cells sorted from blood.

The DNA for the CDR3 is TGTGCCAGCGGAACACCCAGTCAGCCCCAGCATTTT. Its translation is CASGTPSQPQHF. The chain has TRBV6-1 and TRBJ1-5; D is undetermined. V dropped 8 bases and J dropped 6 bases, with 11 bases sitting between them. The CDR3 runs to 12 residues. Germline CDR1 MNHNS, CDR2 SASEGT.